These 2 T cell receptor beta chains originate from one sample sequenced in a study of beta chain features in type 1 diabetes. TCRB transcripts that were expressed got sequenced, as all of the isolated RNA had been reverse transcribed. The table came from immunoSEQ multiplex PCR; TCRdb's copy has only in-frame clones and leaves some out. This repertoire shows around 340,000 clones, 8% found once; its top ten account for around 0.45%. Sequenced: central memory CD4+ T cells from blood. The receptors derive from a woman aged 18-29 years in good health.

The chain recombines TRBV11-2 with TRBJ2-7; tentatively, D is TRBD1 (6 bases). Germline CDR1 is SGHAT and CDR2 is FQNNGV. This CDR3 contains 14 residues. The V end lost 5 bases, the J end lost 6 bases, and 17 bases lay between the germline ends. For the CDR3, the DNA is TGTGCCAGCAGCACCCTACAGGGCTGGGGCGAGCAGTACTTC. Its translation is CASSTLQGWGEQYF. The full variable domain, completed using reference TRBV11-2 and TRBJ2-7, is EAGVAQSPRYKIIEKRQSVAFWCNPISGHATLYWYQQILGQGPKLLIQFQNNGVVDDSQLPKDRFSAERLKGVDSTLKIQPAKLEDSAVYLCASSTLQGWGEQYFGPGTRLTVT.

On this clone: The sample contains more than one DNA sequence encoding this CDR3. J is TRBJ2-7 and V is TRBV6-5; D ambiguous. From germline, CDR1 is MNHEY and CDR2 SVGAGI. The CDR3 spans 11 residues. The V end lost 2 bases, the J end lost 7 bases, and 6 bases lay between the germline ends. For the CDR3, the DNA is TGTGCCAGCAGTTACAAGGGTGAGCAGTACTTC. Residues: CASSYKGEQYF.